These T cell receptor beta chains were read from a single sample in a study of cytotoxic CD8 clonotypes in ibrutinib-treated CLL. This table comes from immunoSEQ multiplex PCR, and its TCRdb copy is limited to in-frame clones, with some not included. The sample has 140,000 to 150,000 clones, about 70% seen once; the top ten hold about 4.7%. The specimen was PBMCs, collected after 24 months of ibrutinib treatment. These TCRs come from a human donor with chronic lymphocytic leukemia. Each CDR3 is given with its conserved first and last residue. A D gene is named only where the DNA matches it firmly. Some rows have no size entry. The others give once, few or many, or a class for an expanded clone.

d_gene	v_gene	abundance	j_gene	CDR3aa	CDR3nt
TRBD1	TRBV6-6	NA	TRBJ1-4	CATQPTGVGEKLFF	TGTGCCACACAACCGACAGGGGTAGGGGAAAAACTGTTTTTT
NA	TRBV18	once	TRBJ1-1	CASSPLSLWNTEAFF	TGTGCCAGCTCCCCATTGTCTCTTTGGAACACTGAAGCTTTCTTT
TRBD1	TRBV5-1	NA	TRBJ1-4	CASSDDRGDEKLFF	TGCGCCAGCAGCGACGACAGGGGGGATGAAAAACTGTTTTTT
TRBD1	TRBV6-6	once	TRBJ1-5	CASNPQGAGQPQHF	TGTGCCAGCAACCCGCAGGGGGCTGGGCAGCCCCAGCATTTT
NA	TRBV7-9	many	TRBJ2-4	CASTHERLAKNIQYF	TGTGCCAGCACCCACGAGAGGCTAGCCAAAAACATTCAGTACTTC
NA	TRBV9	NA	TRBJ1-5	CASSPGGFGQPQHF	TGTGCCAGCAGCCCCGGAGGGTTTGGACAGCCCCAGCATTTT
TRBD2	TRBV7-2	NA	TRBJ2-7	CASSPSSGAYEQYF	TGTGCCAGCAGCCCATCTAGCGGGGCCTACGAGCAGTACTTC
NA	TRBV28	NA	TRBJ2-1	CASTLGNEQFF	TGTGCCAGCACCCTCGGCAATGAGCAGTTCTTC
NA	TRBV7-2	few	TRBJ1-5	CASSPTQDGYQPQHF	TGTGCCAGCAGCCCCACCCAGGACGGTTATCAGCCCCAGCATTTT
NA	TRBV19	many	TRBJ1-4	CATSQTATNEKLFF	TGTGCCACCTCGCAGACTGCAACTAATGAAAAACTGTTTTTT
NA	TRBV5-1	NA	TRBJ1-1	CASSQGPDTEAFF	TGCGCCAGCAGCCAGGGACCCGACACTGAAGCTTTCTTT
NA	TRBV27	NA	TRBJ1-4	CASSLSRSPSGEKLFF	TGTGCCAGCAGTTTGTCTCGATCACCTTCCGGCGAAAAACTGTTTTTT
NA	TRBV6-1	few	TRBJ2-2	CASTVGDAGELFF	TGTGCCAGCACGGTAGGGGACGCCGGGGAGCTGTTTTTT
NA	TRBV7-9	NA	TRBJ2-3	CASSRRQNTDTQYF	TGTGCCAGCAGTCGAAGACAGAACACAGATACGCAGTATTTT
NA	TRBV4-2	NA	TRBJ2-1	CASSQVEGQLEQFF	TGTGCCAGCAGCCAAGTGGAGGGACAGCTTGAGCAGTTCTTC
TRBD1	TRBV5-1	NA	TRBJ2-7	CASSPRTGGPEQYF	TGCGCCAGCAGCCCCCGGACAGGGGGCCCCGAGCAGTACTTC
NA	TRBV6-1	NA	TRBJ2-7	CASSEPPGGGEQYF	TGTGCCAGCAGCGAACCTCCCGGGGGCGGCGAGCAGTACTTC
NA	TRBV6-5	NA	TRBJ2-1	CASSYRYSYNEQFF	TGTGCCAGCAGTTATCGGTACTCCTACAATGAGCAGTTCTTC
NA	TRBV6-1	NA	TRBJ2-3	CASSAGYGGDTQYF	TGTGCCAGCAGTGCAGGCTATGGTGGAGATACGCAGTATTTT
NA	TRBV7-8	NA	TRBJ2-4	CASSLGGGVAAKNIQYF	TGTGCCAGCAGCTTGGGGGGTGGTGTCGCCGCCAAAAACATTCAGTACTTC
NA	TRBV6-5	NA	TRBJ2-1	CASSSARGSYNEQFF	TGTGCCAGCAGTTCGGCCCGCGGATCCTACAATGAGCAGTTCTTC
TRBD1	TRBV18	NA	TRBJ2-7	CASSPGQATPEQYF	TGTGCCAGCTCCCCGGGACAGGCCACTCCCGAGCAGTACTTC
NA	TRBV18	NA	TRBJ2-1	CASSPQDASYNEQFF	TGTGCCAGCTCACCTCAGGATGCCTCCTACAATGAGCAGTTCTTC
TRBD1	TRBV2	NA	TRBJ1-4	CASSLLTGGEKLFF	TGTGCCAGCAGTCTCTTGACAGGGGGGGAAAAACTGTTTTTT
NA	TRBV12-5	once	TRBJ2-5	CASAKPGPIETQYF	TGTGCTAGTGCCAAGCCGGGGCCGATAGAGACCCAGTACTTC
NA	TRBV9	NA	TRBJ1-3	CASSTRGGTSGNTIYF	TGTGCCAGCAGCACCCGGGGGGGAACATCTGGAAACACCATATATTTT
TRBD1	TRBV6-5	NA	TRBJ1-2	CASSRQGSGYTF	TGTGCCAGCAGCCGACAGGGTAGTGGCTACACCTTC
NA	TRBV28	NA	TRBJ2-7	CASSLGGRTYEQYF	TGTGCCAGCAGTTTAGGAGGGAGGACCTACGAGCAGTACTTC
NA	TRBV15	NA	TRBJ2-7	CATSRGGQAGPGLEQYF	TGTGCCACCAGCAGAGGTGGCCAGGCGGGTCCCGGTTTGGAGCAGTACTTC
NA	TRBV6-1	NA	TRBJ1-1	CASSDPGTEAFF	TGTGCCAGCAGCGACCCGGGCACTGAAGCTTTCTTT
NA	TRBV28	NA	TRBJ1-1	CASTPWARGTEAFF	TGTGCCAGCACCCCCTGGGCCCGGGGGACTGAAGCTTTCTTT
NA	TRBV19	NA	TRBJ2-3	CASSIQGGQDTQYF	TGTGCCAGTAGTATCCAGGGCGGCCAAGATACGCAGTATTTT
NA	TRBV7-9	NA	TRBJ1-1	CASNAPPRDTEAFF	TGTGCCAGCAACGCTCCCCCCCGGGACACTGAAGCTTTCTTT
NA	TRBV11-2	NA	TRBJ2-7	CASSLVKARTLGYEQYF	TGTGCCAGCAGCTTAGTAAAGGCCCGGACCCTGGGGTACGAGCAGTACTTC
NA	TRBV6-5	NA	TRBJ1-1	CASREVGNTEAFF	TGTGCCAGCAGGGAAGTGGGGAACACTGAAGCTTTCTTT
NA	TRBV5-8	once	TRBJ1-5	CASSTNQPQHF	TGTGCCAGCAGCACGAATCAGCCCCAGCATTTT
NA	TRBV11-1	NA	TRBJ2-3	CASSGGRATNPQYF	TGTGCCAGCAGCGGGGGCCGGGCGACTAACCCGCAGTATTTT
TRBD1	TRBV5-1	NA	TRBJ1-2	CASNRQGADGYTF	TGCGCCAGCAACCGGCAGGGGGCGGATGGCTACACCTTC
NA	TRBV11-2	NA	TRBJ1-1	CASSPETTARTEAFF	TGTGCCAGCAGCCCCGAGACCACGGCGAGGACTGAAGCTTTCTTT
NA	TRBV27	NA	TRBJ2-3	CASSFGGLADTQYF	TGTGCCAGCAGTTTCGGGGGACTGGCGGATACGCAGTATTTT
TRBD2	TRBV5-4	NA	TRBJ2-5	CASSLGVAGPQETQYF	TGTGCCAGCAGCTTGGGGGTAGCGGGGCCCCAAGAGACCCAGTACTTC
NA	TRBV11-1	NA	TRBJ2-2	CASTDSRLGTGELFF	TGTGCCAGCACTGATTCGAGGTTGGGCACCGGGGAGCTGTTTTTT
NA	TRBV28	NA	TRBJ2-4	CASSRHSKNIQYF	TGTGCCAGCAGCCGACACTCCAAAAACATTCAGTACTTC
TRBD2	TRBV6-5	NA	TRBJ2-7	CASSYREAGLPYEQYF	TGTGCCAGCAGTTACCGGGAAGCGGGGCTTCCCTACGAGCAGTACTTC
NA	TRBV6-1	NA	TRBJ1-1	CASSEKGGKNEAFF	TGTGCCAGCAGTGAAAAGGGGGGGAAAAATGAAGCTTTCTTT